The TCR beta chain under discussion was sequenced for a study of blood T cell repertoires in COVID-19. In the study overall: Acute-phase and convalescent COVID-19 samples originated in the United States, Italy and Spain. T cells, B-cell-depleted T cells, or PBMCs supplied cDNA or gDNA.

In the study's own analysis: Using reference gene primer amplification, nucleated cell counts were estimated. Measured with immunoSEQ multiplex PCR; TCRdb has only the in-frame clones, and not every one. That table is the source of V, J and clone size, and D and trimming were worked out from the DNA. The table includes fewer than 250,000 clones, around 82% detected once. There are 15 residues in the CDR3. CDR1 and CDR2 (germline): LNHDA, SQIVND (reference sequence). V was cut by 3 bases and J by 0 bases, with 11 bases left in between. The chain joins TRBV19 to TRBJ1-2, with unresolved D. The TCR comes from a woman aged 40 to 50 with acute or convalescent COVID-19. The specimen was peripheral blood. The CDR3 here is CASSIGGRANYGYTF. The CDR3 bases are TGTGCCAGTAGTATTGGTGGGAGAGCTAACTATGGCTACACCTTC.